Each of the 21 T cell receptor beta chains below was sequenced from the same sample in a study of early T cells in non-severe SARS-CoV-2 infection (dated by TCRdb to the early 2020s). Libraries were prepared through 5' RACE. Sequencer: NextSeq 500. Clones were called with MiXCR by TCRdb after fastp trimmed the public reads at Q25, and only in-frame beta chains were retained. One record per CDR3 amino acid sequence lists the most common genes and DNA. The sample records about 80,000 distinct CDR3 sequences, 8.5% to 10% of which are singletons. Approximately 5% of the sample belongs to the ten largest clones. The sample was whole blood. These receptors came from an adult who was a healthcare worker with PCR-confirmed SARS-CoV-2 infection or an uninfected control (not recorded which).

The table lists this clonotype with many counts. The chain carries TRBV5-1 and TRBJ2-3; D uncertain. V was trimmed by 4 bases and J by 5 bases, leaving 8 bases between them. The CDR3 runs 12 residues. Germline assignment: CDR1 SGHRS and CDR2 YFSETQ. CDR3 sequence: CASSPGQDTQYF. In DNA form, the CDR3 reads TGCGCCAGCAGCCCCGGGCAAGATACGCAGTATTTT.

There are many counts of this clonotype. This sequence joins TRBV7-2 and TRBJ1-1, with D possibly being TRBD1 (5 bases). CDR3 length equals 15 residues. Deletions cut 1 base from V and 4 bases from J, with 13 bases between. From germline, CDR1 is SGHTA and CDR2 FQGNSA. The CDR3 region is CASSLGRGRSTEAFF. The CDR3 DNA reads as TGTGCCAGCAGCTTAGGTAGGGGCCGTAGCACTGAAGCTTTCTTT.

In its sample, this clonotype was seen many times. This CDR3 reads CASSSRQGAVTGSGANVLTF. The CDR3 DNA is TGTGCCAGCAGTTCGCGACAGGGGGCTGTGACGGGATCTGGGGCCAACGTCCTGACTTTC. The chain carries TRBV6-6 and TRBJ2-6; TRBD1 matches 10 bases. Germline CDR1 MNHNY, CDR2 SVGAGI (reference sequence). The V gene end was trimmed by 4 bases and the J gene end by 1 base; junction bases not matched to a gene: 13. The CDR3 extends over 20 amino acids.

This clonotype was counted many times. DNA for the CDR3: TGCGCCAGCAGCCAACAAGGGACACCTCAGGCTGAAGCTTTCTTT. It is translated as CASSQQGTPQAEAFF. The gene calls are TRBV4-1 and TRBJ1-1; D might be TRBD1 (6 bases). The CDR3 contains 15 residues. Trimming removed 2 bases from V and 6 bases from J, with 16 bases in between. CDR1 and CDR2 from the germline V gene are MGHRA and YSYEKL.

This clonotype was counted a few times. The chain couples TRBV5-6 to TRBJ2-3; D might be TRBD2 (6 bases). The V end lost 1 base, the J end lost 1 base, and 13 bases lay between the germline ends. Germline CDR1 reads SGHDT; CDR2 reads YYEEEE. The CDR3 runs 16 residues. DNA for the CDR3: TGTGCCAGCAGCTTGAAGACTAGTTCGCGCACAGATACGCAGTATTTT. It codes for CASSLKTSSRTDTQYF.

The chain couples TRBV28 to TRBJ2-7; 14 nucleotides match TRBD2. Per germline, CDR1 MDHEN and CDR2 SYDVKM. Trimming removed 6 bases from V and 4 bases from J; junction bases left unmatched: 14. The length of the CDR3 is 18 residues. The CDR3 protein is CASSPGLAGVRGVYEQYF. CDR3 nucleotides: TGTGCCAGCAGCCCGGGACTAGCGGGAGTTCGGGGTGTTTACGAGCAGTACTTC. The variable domain in full, with the rest retrieved from reference TRBV28 and TRBJ2-7, is DVKVTQSSRYLVKRTGEKVFLECVQDMDHENMFWYRQDPGLGLRLIYFSYDVKMKEKGDIPEGYSVSREKKERFSLILESASTNQTSMYLCASSPGLAGVRGVYEQYFGPGTRLTVT.

At least ten counts were recorded for this clonotype. The chain couples TRBV7-8 to TRBJ2-1, with 7 bases identical to TRBD2. From germline, CDR1 is SGHVS and CDR2 FQNEAQ. V shed 8 bases, J shed 3 bases, and the junction held 10 bases outside the gene matches. CDR3 length: 15 amino acids. The CDR3 coding sequence is TGTGCCAGCCGGGCAGGGAGGGGTAACTACAATGAGCAGTTCTTC. This gives the protein CASRAGRGNYNEQFF.

The sample holds a few counts of this clonotype. The gene calls are TRBV5-8 and TRBJ1-1, with 7 bases identical to TRBD1. The CDR3 is 18 amino acids. Trimming took 0 bases from V and 0 from J; bases not matched to a gene: 11. The germline V gene has CDR1 SGHTS and CDR2 YDEGEE. This CDR3 is CASSLEALTGWVNTEAFF. The CDR3 bases are TGTGCCAGCAGCTTGGAGGCGCTGACAGGGTGGGTGAACACTGAAGCTTTCTTT.

The V and J genes are TRBV7-6 and TRBJ2-2, with 7 positions matching TRBD2. V was clipped by 5 bases and J by 6 bases; unmatched bases: 12. Germline V gene data show CDR1 as SGHVS and CDR2 as FNYEAQ. The CDR3 loop spans 16 amino acids. The CDR3 sequence is CASSDPGGPSPGELFF. Here the CDR3 DNA reads TGTGCCAGCAGCGACCCGGGAGGCCCTAGTCCCGGGGAGCTGTTTTTT.

The J gene is TRBJ2-3, the V gene TRBV3-1; TRBD2 matches 13 bases. V shed 4 bases and J 4 bases; nucleotides not matched to a gene: 8. The length of the CDR3 is 17 residues. The germline V gene has CDR1 LGHDT and CDR2 YNNKEL (reference sequence). The CDR3 DNA reads TGTGCCAGCAGCCGCCGGACTAGCGGGAGTAACGCAGATACGCAGTATTTT. Amino acid sequence: CASSRRTSGSNADTQYF.

This clonotype was recorded many times. The CDR3 DNA reads as TGCAGTGCCCGCGGTGGGTCCGGGGCCAACGTCCTGACTTTC. Residues: CSARGGSGANVLTF. This chain joins TRBV20-1 and TRBJ2-6; D is undetermined. CDR1 is DFQATT, CDR2 SNEGSKA, per germline (reference sequence). Between the trimmed V and J ends, which lost 6 bases and 4 bases, there was a span of 13 bases. The CDR3 length is 14 residues.

Ten or more counts support this clonotype. DNA for the CDR3: TGTGCCAGCAGCCAGAGGGGGCATGGCTACACCTTC. It codes for CASSQRGHGYTF. The chain couples TRBV3-1 to TRBJ1-2, with TRBD1 matching 7 bases. The CDR3 loop spans 12 amino acids. Trimming at V came to 3 bases and at J to 6 bases, leaving 1 base not matched to a gene. Germline V CDR1 and CDR2: LGHDT, YNNKEL (reference sequence).

The sample holds many counts of this clonotype. The chain links TRBV4-2 to TRBJ2-1; 11 nucleotides match TRBD2. CDR3 length: 16 amino acids. Germline lookup yields CDR1 LGHNA and CDR2 YNFKEQ. With 0 bases clipped from V and 7 bases from J, the junction kept 5 bases outside the gene matches. CDR3 sequence: CASSQDVTSGINEQFF. DNA for the CDR3: TGTGCCAGCAGCCAAGATGTGACTAGCGGGATTAATGAGCAGTTCTTC.

This rearrangement joins TRBV7-8 to TRBJ1-3; D gene unclear. Germline V CDR1 and CDR2: SGHVS, FQNEAQ. The CDR3 is 16 amino acids. The germline V and J ends were trimmed by 3 bases and 0 bases, with 12 bases remaining between them. CDR3 DNA: TGTGCCAGCAGCTTCGGACCCTCCGACTCTGGAAACACCATATATTTT. The encoded protein is CASSFGPSDSGNTIYF.

This rearrangement joins TRBV5-4 to TRBJ2-7; TRBD1 matches at 10 bases. The CDR3 loop spans 13 amino acids. Germline assignment: CDR1 SGHNT and CDR2 YYREEE (reference sequence). Germline trimming cut 4 bases from V and 7 bases from J; bases unmatched to any gene: 5. The CDR3: CASSPGTGVEQYF. CDR3 DNA sequence: TGTGCCAGCAGCCCCGGGACAGGGGTAGAGCAGTACTTC.

This clonotype showed up many times. The V gene is TRBV7-3, the J gene TRBJ1-3; unclear D gene. Germline CDR1 SGHTA, CDR2 FQGTGA. The CDR3 runs to 14 residues. Trimming removed 5 bases from V and 4 bases from J, with 12 bases in between. Here the CDR3 DNA reads TGTGCCAGCAGCCCTCCCAAGGACGGAAACACCATATATTTT. This encodes CASSPPKDGNTIYF. The full variable domain, with the rest looked up from reference TRBV7-3 and TRBJ1-3, is GAGVSQTPSNKVTEKGKYVELRCDPISGHTALYWYRQSLGQGPEFLIYFQGTGAADDSGLPNDRFFAVRPEGSVSTLKIQRTERGDSAVYLCASSPPKDGNTIYFGEGSWLTVV.

This clonotype has a handful of counts. V is TRBV7-8 and J is TRBJ2-2; 7 positions match TRBD1. This CDR3 spans 16 amino acids. Germline values: CDR1 SGHVS, CDR2 FQNEAQ. Losses at the gene ends were 0 bases for V and 1 base for J; bases not matched to a gene: 2. In DNA form, the CDR3 reads TGTGCCAGCAGCTTAGCTTGGACAGGGAACACCGGGGAGCTGTTTTTT. This gives the protein CASSLAWTGNTGELFF.

This clonotype occurred many times. The gene calls are TRBV23-1 and TRBJ1-1; D is unclear. TRBV23-1 qualifies as an ORF whose function is uncertain. This CDR3 is built from 13 residues. V was shortened by 7 bases and J by 1 base, with 10 bases between the two germline ends. CDR3 protein: CASKAEPNTEAFF. CDR3 in DNA: TGCGCCAGCAAGGCAGAGCCGAACACTGAAGCTTTCTTT.

This rearrangement joins TRBV7-3 to TRBJ2-2; 8 bases are a match to TRBD2. The V gene's germline CDR1 is SGHTA and CDR2 FQGTGA. This CDR3 has 17 amino acids. The ends lost 0 bases at V and 1 base at J; junction bases unmatched: 4. CDR3 sequence reads: CASSLTITSGNTGELFF. The CDR3 nucleotides are TGTGCCAGCAGCTTAACGATAACTAGCGGGAACACCGGGGAGCTGTTTTTT.

The J gene is TRBJ2-5, the V gene TRBV11-2; D is unclear. The CDR3 sequence is 15 residues long. V was shortened by 3 bases and J by 1 base, with 12 bases between the two germline ends. The germline gives CDR1 SGHAT, CDR2 FQNNGV. The DNA of the CDR3 is TGTGCCAGCAGCTTTAACAGCCCTTTCCAAGAGACCCAGTACTTC. Residues: CASSFNSPFQETQYF.

In its sample, this clonotype was seen many times. This chain uses TRBV7-3 with TRBJ2-2; D ambiguous. The CDR3 extends over 12 amino acids. Deletions cut 4 bases from V and 0 bases from J, with 0 bases between. Germline V gene sequence: CDR1 SGHTA, CDR2 FQGTGA. The chain's CDR3 is CASSSNTGELFF. CDR3 coding DNA: TGTGCCAGCAGCTCGAACACCGGGGAGCTGTTTTTT.